Listed here are 18 T cell receptor beta chains from one sample, sequenced in a study of T-cell reconstitution after alpha-beta-depleted transplantation in children. A TCRbeta library incorporating unique molecular identifiers was prepared. From the PCR reads, TCRdb called clonotypes with MiXCR, one entry per CDR3 protein. The sample has about 400,000 distinct CDR3 sequences, 10% to 15% seen once; the top ten hold over 3.5%. This specimen consisted of PBMCs, obtained from the stem cell graft. Source of these receptors: a human donor who donated a stem cell graft to a child with Fanconi anemia.

This chain joins TRBV7-8 and TRBJ2-2, with TRBD1 matching 12 bases. Germline lookup yields CDR1 SGHVS and CDR2 FQNEAQ. The CDR3 runs 16 residues. V lost 3 bases and J lost 7; bases outside the gene matches: 6. CDR3 in amino acids: CASSFSGQGAVGELFF. The CDR3 region has the DNA TGTGCCAGCAGCTTCTCGGGACAGGGGGCTGTCGGGGAGCTGTTTTTT.

V gene TRBV6-1 combines with J gene TRBJ2-7; D perhaps matches TRBD2 (5 bases). The CDR3 runs to 15 residues. Trimming cost V 7 bases and J 0 bases, with 16 bases left between them. CDR1 and CDR2 from the germline V gene are MNHNS and SASEGT. The CDR3 reads CASTRRFSSSYEQYF. DNA for the CDR3: TGTGCCAGCACCAGGAGGTTCTCGAGCTCCTACGAGCAGTACTTC.

This clonotype was seen ten or more times. V is TRBV12-3 or TRBV12-4 and J is TRBJ1-1; tentative D call: TRBD1 (6 bases). The V gene lost 8 bases and the J gene lost 6 bases, with 16 bases spanning the gap. The CDR3 has 13 residues. For the CDR3, the DNA is TGTGCCAGCTGTATCGACAGGACTCCTGAAGCTTTCTTT. It specifies CASCIDRTPEAFF.

This clonotype has only a few counts. The chain has TRBV7-8 and TRBJ2-2, with a weak D call TRBD1 (6 bases). This CDR3 region has 14 residues. Germline CDR1 reads SGHVS; CDR2 reads FQNEAQ. V was shortened by 6 bases and J by 5 bases, with 13 bases between the two germline ends. CDR3 sequence reads: CASSAQGLTGELFF. The DNA of the CDR3 is TGTGCCAGCAGTGCACAGGGTTTGACCGGGGAGCTGTTTTTT.

At least ten counts were recorded for this clonotype. CDR3 DNA: TGCGCCAGCAGTTCGGACAGGGTTTCCTACGAGCAGTACTTC. This encodes CASSSDRVSYEQYF. The chain joins TRBV5-1 to TRBJ2-7; 8 positions agree with TRBD1. J was trimmed by 1 base and V by 5 bases; bases with no gene match: 5. Germline values: CDR1 SGHRS, CDR2 YFSETQ. The CDR3 has 14 residues.

This clonotype was detected a few times. This chain links TRBV24-1 with TRBJ2-1; tentatively, D is TRBD1 or TRBD2 (5 bases each). CDR1 is KGHDR, CDR2 SFDVKD, per germline. The CDR3 is made up of 14 amino acids. V lost 4 bases and J lost 7, with 13 bases in between. CDR3 sequence: CATSDPTGANEQFF. CDR3 DNA: TGTGCCACCAGTGACCCCACCGGGGCGAATGAGCAGTTCTTC.

The chain is built from TRBV6-2 or TRBV6-3 and TRBJ2-2; D unresolved. The CDR3 loop spans 17 amino acids. The V gene's germline CDR1 is MNHEY and CDR2 SVGEGT. Trimming left V 6 bases short and J 4 bases short, with 21 bases between. In DNA, the CDR3 is TGTGCCAGCAGCCTACCTACACTTCCCACGTCCACCGGGGAGCTGTTTTTT. It encodes CASSLPTLPTSTGELFF.

This clonotype has ten or more counts. The chain carries TRBV5-1 and TRBJ2-1, with D unclear. The V end lost 0 bases, the J end lost 10 bases, and 20 bases lay between the germline ends. Germline assignment: CDR1 SGHRS and CDR2 YFSETQ. The CDR3 is 16 residues long. CDR3 protein: CASSLGPRLAVSEQFF. The DNA for the CDR3 is TGCGCCAGCAGCTTGGGGCCCCGGTTGGCGGTTTCGGAGCAGTTCTTC. The full variable domain, with the rest looked up from reference TRBV5-1 and TRBJ2-1, is KAGVTQTPRYLIKTRGQQVTLSCSPISGHRSVSWYQQTPGQGLQFLFEYFSETQRNKGNFPGRFSGRQFSNSRSEMNVSTLELGDSALYLCASSLGPRLAVSEQFFGPGTRLTVL.

The chain uses TRBV2 and TRBJ2-3; D possibly corresponds to TRBD1 (5 bases). Trimming took 3 bases from V and 5 from J, leaving 12 bases between them. The CDR3 is 14 amino acids. From germline, CDR1 is SNHLY and CDR2 FYNNEI. CDR3 sequence reads: CASSELYQGDTQYF. In DNA form, the CDR3 reads TGTGCCAGCAGTGAGCTGTACCAGGGAGATACGCAGTATTTT.

This clonotype has a handful of counts. The chain couples TRBV12-3 or TRBV12-4 to TRBJ1-5; D remains unclear. Trimming took 4 bases from V and 9 from J, leaving 10 bases between them. There are 12 residues in the CDR3. The CDR3 loop is CASSSTPGPQHF. The CDR3 nucleotides are TGTGCCAGCAGTTCTACCCCGGGGCCCCAGCATTTT.

The chain couples TRBV23-1 to TRBJ2-1; TRBD1 might be the D (6 bases). TRBV23-1 is flagged as an ORF with uncertain function. The CDR3 spans 20 residues. Trimming left V 3 bases short and J 2 bases short, with 26 bases between. In DNA, the CDR3 is TGCGCCAGCAGTCACTGGACTGTGAGGGGGTCGAAGAGCCCCTACAATGAGCAGTTCTTC. Its protein is CASSHWTVRGSKSPYNEQFF.

This clonotype was detected a few times. The CDR3 DNA follows: TGTGCCAGCAGCTTTCAACAGGATCTGGAGCAGTACGTC. Protein sequence: CASSFQQDLEQYV. The V call is TRBV7-2, the J call TRBJ2-7; D is perhaps TRBD1 (5 bases). V lost 3 bases, J lost 7 bases, and 13 bases lay in between. Per the germline V gene, CDR1 is SGHTA and CDR2 is FQGNSA. The CDR3 consists of 13 residues.

This clonotype has ten or more counts. This rearrangement joins TRBV27 to TRBJ2-6; D ambiguous. Per the germline V gene, CDR1 is MNHEY and CDR2 is SMNVEV (reference sequence). The CDR3 is 14 amino acids. Trimming removed 9 bases from V and 2 bases from J, with 11 bases in between. The DNA of the CDR3 is TGTGCCAGTTCCCTTGCCCCTGGGGCCAACGTCCTGACTTTC. This translates into CASSLAPGANVLTF.

This chain links TRBV2 with TRBJ2-4; no reliable D call. The length of the CDR3 is 13 residues. Germline V lookup: CDR1 SNHLY, CDR2 FYNNEI. V shed 7 bases and J shed 8 bases, with 15 bases lying between them. The CDR3 here is CASISQETDIQYF. CDR3 nucleotides: TGTGCCAGCATTTCGCAGGAGACGGACATTCAGTACTTC.

This clonotype was counted many times. The rearrangement links TRBV5-1 to TRBJ1-6, with D possibly TRBD1 on 6 matching bases. Trimming removed 0 bases at V and 5 bases at J, with 9 bases between. The CDR3 is 15 amino acids. CDR1 is SGHRS and CDR2 is YFSETQ in the germline V gene. The CDR3 protein is CASSLEGHNNSPLHF. The CDR3 coding sequence is TGCGCCAGCAGCTTGGAGGGACACAATAATTCACCCCTCCACTTT.

Many counts were recorded for this clonotype. The chain recombines TRBV5-1 with TRBJ2-5; tentatively, D is TRBD1 (6 bases). This CDR3 spans 12 amino acids. Germline V gives CDR1 SGHRS, CDR2 YFSETQ. With 7 bases removed from V and 5 bases from J, the gap between germline ends came to 12 bases. The CDR3: CASHRDGETQYF. CDR3 nucleotide sequence: TGCGCCAGCCACAGGGACGGGGAGACCCAGTACTTC.

This clonotype has a handful of counts. The chain carries TRBV12-3 or TRBV12-4 and TRBJ2-6; 9 bases align to TRBD1. V lost 7 bases and J lost 0; bases outside the gene matches: 4. The CDR3 covers 16 residues. CDR3: CASNRDRASGANVLTF. DNA of the CDR3: TGTGCCAGCAATCGGGACAGGGCCTCTGGGGCCAACGTCCTGACTTTC.

This clonotype was seen more than once but under ten times. J is TRBJ2-3 and V is TRBV20-1; TRBD2 matches at 15 bases. The CDR3 is made up of 15 amino acids. Per the germline V gene, CDR1 is DFQATT and CDR2 is SNEGSKA (reference sequence). V lost 3 bases, J lost 5 bases, and 3 bases stayed unmatched. CDR3 sequence (DNA): TGCAGTGCTAGTGGGACTAGCGGGGGGCGAGATACGCAGTATTTT. Its protein product is CSASGTSGGRDTQYF.